Presented here are 26 T cell receptor beta chains from one specimen sequenced in a study of shared clonotypes between healthy human individuals. CD8 cells regarded as naive lacked CD45RO, were positively chosen for CCR7, and omitted terminally differentiated effector memory CD45RA+ cells. The data were produced by immunoSEQ multiplex PCR, yet TCRdb's version contains in-frame clones alone and is incomplete. Here the sample spans roughly 2.1 million clones, more than 85% being singletons. The sample was naive CD8+ T cells from PBMCs. The receptors were gathered from a man between 18 and 29 years old in good health. Some clones in this sample may be carry-over from other donors' samples.

This chain joins TRBV5-6 and TRBJ2-3; 7 nucleotides match TRBD2. Germline CDR1 and CDR2: SGHDT and YYEEEE. V shed 4 bases, J shed 6 bases, and the junction held 11 bases outside the gene matches. This CDR3 is built from 15 residues. CDR3 in amino acids: CASSPTSALRDTQYF. DNA for the CDR3: TGTGCCAGCAGCCCAACTAGCGCCCTAAGGGATACGCAGTATTTT. The full variable domain, completed using reference TRBV5-6 and TRBJ2-3, is DAGVTQSPTHLIKTRGQQVTLRCSPKSGHDTVSWYQQALGQGPQFIFQYYEEEERQRGNFPDRFSGHQFPNYSSELNVNALLLGDSALYLCASSPTSALRDTQYFGPGTRLTVL.

This rearrangement joins TRBV10-3 to TRBJ1-1; D uncertain. The length of the CDR3 is 12 residues. In germline, CDR1 is ENHRY, CDR2 SYGVKD. V lost 6 bases to trimming and J lost 8 bases, with 13 bases between them. CDR3 sequence: CAIRNPVGEAFF. Here the CDR3 DNA reads TGTGCCATCAGGAACCCGGTGGGGGAAGCTTTCTTT.

Worth noting for this clone: Compared with germline, one end of the junction differs, possibly owing to a read error. V usage is TRBV5-1 and J usage is TRBJ2-5; D possibly matches TRBD1 or TRBD2 (5 bases each). Germline V gene data show CDR1 as SGHRS and CDR2 as YFSETQ. There are 15 residues in the CDR3. In nucleotides, the CDR3 is TGCGCCAGCAGCCCCTACCCCGGGGCCCAAAAGACCCAGTACTTC. It encodes CASSPYPGAQKTQYF.

V is TRBV7-8 and J is TRBJ2-7; 9 nucleotides line up with TRBD2. The CDR3 is 16 residues long. Germline assignment: CDR1 SGHVS and CDR2 FQNEAQ. V lost 1 base and J lost 4; bases outside the gene matches: 8. The chain's CDR3 is CASSLGLSGRLYEQYF. CDR3 sequence (DNA): TGTGCCAGCAGCTTAGGTTTAAGCGGGAGGCTTTACGAGCAGTACTTC.

This clone appeared a single time. Additional DNA sequences in this sample encode the identical CDR3. The gene calls are TRBV5-6 and TRBJ2-2; no reliable D call. V lost 0 bases and J lost 0, with 3 bases in between. CDR3 length: 14 residues. The germline V gene has CDR1 SGHDT and CDR2 YYEEEE. The CDR3 DNA sequence: TGTGCCAGCAGCTTGGGCGCGAACACCGGGGAGCTGTTTTTT. This sequence encodes CASSLGANTGELFF.

For this clone: Other nucleotide sequences from this sample produce the same CDR3. The rearrangement uses TRBV27 and TRBJ2-1; D perhaps matches TRBD1 (6 bases). The V gene's germline CDR1 is MNHEY and CDR2 SMNVEV (reference sequence). Trimming removed 3 bases at V and 8 bases at J, with 8 bases between. This CDR3 has 12 residues. The CDR3 protein is CASSLRGYEQFF. The CDR3 region has the DNA TGTGCCAGCAGTTTGAGGGGGTATGAGCAGTTCTTC.

V gene TRBV4-2 combines with J gene TRBJ2-4, with D possibly being TRBD2 (5 bases). The CDR3 runs to 14 residues. CDR1 LGHNA and CDR2 YNFKEQ come from the germline V gene. Trimming stripped 1 base from V and 8 bases from J, with 12 bases between. CDR3 sequence reads: CASSQASTEDIQYF. The CDR3, as DNA: TGTGCCAGCAGCCAAGCCTCAACGGAGGACATTCAGTACTTC.

The chain carries TRBV27 and TRBJ2-7, with D possibly matching TRBD1 (7 bases). CDR3 length: 13 residues. Germline V gives CDR1 MNHEY, CDR2 SMNVEV (reference sequence). V was trimmed by 6 bases and J by 4 bases, leaving 13 bases between them. The CDR3 bases are TGTGCCAGCAGGGGCGGGACAGAGTACGAGCAGTACTTC. Encoded protein: CASRGGTEYEQYF.

The chain carries TRBV29-1 and TRBJ2-7; D gene unclear. V lost 2 bases and J lost 6, with 11 bases in between. Germline CDR1 and CDR2: SQVTM and ANQGSEA. This CDR3 has 12 amino acids. CDR3 loop: CSVELASSEQYF. DNA for the CDR3: TGCAGCGTTGAATTGGCTAGTAGCGAGCAGTACTTC.

The chain links TRBV5-8 to TRBJ1-1; possible D gene TRBD1, 5 bases. Germline CDR1 is SGHTS and CDR2 is YDEGEE. The V end lost 3 bases, the J end lost 4 bases, and 10 bases lay between the germline ends. The CDR3 has 13 residues. The CDR3 loop reads CASSSTESTEAFF. The CDR3 region has the DNA TGTGCCAGCAGCTCGACAGAAAGCACTGAAGCTTTCTTT.

The J gene is TRBJ1-5, the V gene TRBV11-2; maybe TRBD1 (6 bases). The germline gives CDR1 SGHAT, CDR2 FQNNGV. Trimming took 5 bases from V and 6 from J, leaving 11 bases between them. CDR3 size: 13 residues. CDR3 in amino acids: CASSIGGIQPQHF. CDR3 bases: TGTGCCAGCAGCATAGGGGGGATTCAGCCCCAGCATTTT. The variable domain in full, with the rest retrieved from reference TRBV11-2 and TRBJ1-5, is EAGVAQSPRYKIIEKRQSVAFWCNPISGHATLYWYQQILGQGPKLLIQFQNNGVVDDSQLPKDRFSAERLKGVDSTLKIQPAKLEDSAVYLCASSIGGIQPQHFGDGTRLSIL.

The chain has TRBV10-3 and TRBJ2-6; D possibly corresponds to TRBD2 (6 bases). Germline-derived CDR1 and CDR2 are ENHRY and SYGVKD. Deletions cut 2 bases from V and 1 base from J, with 18 bases between. There are 19 residues in the CDR3. The CDR3 nucleotides are TGTGCCATCAGTGAGAGGAGCAGGGTGGGGAGGTCTGGGGCCAACGTCCTGACTTTC. This sequence encodes CAISERSRVGRSGANVLTF.

The rearrangement uses TRBV4-3 and TRBJ2-7, with D possibly matching TRBD2 (6 bases). Trimming shortened V by 0 bases and J by 3 bases, and 9 bases separated the two germline ends. Germline V lookup: CDR1 LGHNA, CDR2 YSLEER. The CDR3 consists of 14 residues. The chain's CDR3 is CASSQDVAVYEQYF. The CDR3 bases are TGCGCCAGCAGCCAAGATGTAGCGGTCTACGAGCAGTACTTC.

The chain has TRBV10-1 and TRBJ1-1; no firm D call. The CDR3 is made up of 14 amino acids. Looked up from germline, CDR1 is WNHNN and CDR2 is SYGVQD (reference sequence). V shed 0 bases and J shed 4 bases, with 9 bases lying between them. The CDR3 loop is CASSESGLGTEAFF. CDR3 DNA sequence: TGCGCCAGCAGTGAGTCCGGGCTGGGCACTGAAGCTTTCTTT.

This clone showed up just once. In the same sample, other DNA sequences code for this CDR3. The rearrangement links TRBV18 to TRBJ1-2, with 8 bases identical to TRBD1. The germline V gene encodes CDR1 KGHSH and CDR2 LQKENI. The CDR3 is 14 amino acids. V was pared by 2 bases and J by 4 bases, with 3 bases of the junction left unmatched. The CDR3 spells CASSPDRGPYGYTF. CDR3 in DNA: TGTGCCAGCTCACCAGACAGGGGACCCTATGGCTACACCTTC.

V is TRBV9 and J is TRBJ2-2; D gene uncertain. Trimming pared 0 bases from V and 0 bases from J, leaving 6 bases between. CDR3 length equals 15 residues. CDR1 and CDR2 from the germline V gene are SGDLS and YYNGEE. CDR3 sequence (DNA): TGTGCCAGCAGCGTAGCCAGGCCGAACACCGGGGAGCTGTTTTTT. It encodes CASSVARPNTGELFF.

A few counts support this clone. The chain couples TRBV29-1 to TRBJ1-1; D might be TRBD1 (6 bases). V lost 3 bases to trimming and J lost 0 bases, with 8 bases between them. The V gene's germline CDR1 is SQVTM and CDR2 ANQGSEA. There are 13 residues in the CDR3. The CDR3 DNA reads TGCAGCGTTGATCAGGGGTTGAACACTGAAGCTTTCTTT. It is translated as CSVDQGLNTEAFF.

J is TRBJ2-1 and V is TRBV6-6; D is unclear. Per the germline V gene, CDR1 is MNHNY and CDR2 is SVGAGI (reference sequence). The CDR3 covers 14 residues. The V end lost 7 bases, the J end lost 4 bases, and 14 bases lay between the germline ends. CDR3 coding DNA: TGTGCCAGCATCCCTGGAGTCGGATACAATGAGCAGTTCTTC. Translated, it gives CASIPGVGYNEQFF.

The rearrangement links TRBV28 to TRBJ2-7, with a weak D call TRBD2 (5 bases). The CDR3 has 13 residues. The V end was cut by 9 bases, the J end by 0 bases, with 12 bases between. Per the germline V gene, CDR1 is MDHEN and CDR2 is SYDVKM. In DNA form, the CDR3 reads TGTGCCAGTGGGAGACCCTTCTCCTACGAGCAGTACTTC. Translated: CASGRPFSYEQYF.

J is TRBJ2-7 and V is TRBV10-2, with TRBD1 identical over 9 bases. This CDR3 contains 15 residues. The germline CDR1 and CDR2 sequences are WSHSY and SAAADI. V shed 8 bases, J shed 2 bases, and the junction held 10 bases outside the gene matches. The CDR3 sequence: CASYEGQGTTYEQYF. DNA for the CDR3: TGCGCCAGCTATGAAGGACAGGGGACAACCTACGAGCAGTACTTC.

V and J are TRBV30 and TRBJ1-5; perhaps TRBD1 as D (6 bases). Germline V gene data show CDR1 as GTSNPN and CDR2 as SVGIG (reference sequence). CDR3 length: 14 amino acids. Between the trimmed V and J ends, which lost 2 bases and 4 bases, there was a span of 12 bases. The CDR3 protein is CAWSLGALNQPQHF. Here the CDR3 DNA reads TGTGCCTGGAGTCTGGGGGCCCTTAATCAGCCCCAGCATTTT.

This clone showed up just once. This chain joins TRBV19 and TRBJ2-2; a possible D gene is TRBD1 (6 bases). Germline values: CDR1 LNHDA, CDR2 SQIVND (reference sequence). Trimming pared 6 bases from V and 9 bases from J, leaving 11 bases between. This CDR3 is 12 amino acids long. For the CDR3, the DNA is TGTGCCAGTAGGGCGGACAGCCGGGAGCTGTTTTTT. It translates to CASRADSRELFF.

Comments on this clone: This same CDR3 is encoded by further DNA sequences in the sample. The rearrangement uses TRBV28 and TRBJ2-7; D could derive from TRBD1 or TRBD2 (5 bases each). Per germline, CDR1 MDHEN and CDR2 SYDVKM. CDR3 length equals 12 residues. Trimming shortened V by 2 bases and J by 6 bases, and 8 bases separated the two germline ends. The CDR3 bases are TGTGCCAGCAGTTTAAGGGGACGCGAGCAGTACTTC. It is translated as CASSLRGREQYF.

This clone showed up just once. This sequence joins TRBV7-9 and TRBJ1-1; D remains ambiguous. CDR3 length equals 13 residues. Germline V gives CDR1 SEHNR, CDR2 FQNEAQ (reference sequence). The V and J ends lost 3 bases and 11 bases respectively, with 16 bases between them. This chain's CDR3 is CASSLGATGTAFF. DNA for the CDR3: TGTGCCAGCAGCTTGGGCGCAACGGGTACGGCTTTCTTT. Together with reference TRBV7-9 and TRBJ1-1, the CDR3 gives the full variable domain: DTGVSQNPRHKITKRGQNVTFRCDPISEHNRLYWYRQTLGQGPEFLTYFQNEAQLEKSRLLSDRFSAERPKGSFSTLEIQRTEQGDSAMYLCASSLGATGTAFFGQGTRLTVV.

The chain employs TRBV27 and TRBJ1-2; D is ambiguous. The germline V and J ends were trimmed by 2 bases and 2 bases, with 9 bases remaining between them. CDR1 is MNHEY, CDR2 SMNVEV, per germline (reference sequence). This CDR3 comprises 14 residues. The CDR3 spells CASSLAPRNYGYTF. The CDR3 nucleotides read TGTGCCAGCAGTTTAGCTCCGAGGAACTATGGCTACACCTTC.

CDR3 sequence reads: CASSTRTGGNHYEQYF. In DNA form, the CDR3 reads TGTGCCAGCAGCACGCGGACAGGGGGGAACCATTACGAGCAGTACTTC. The V gene is TRBV7-2, the J gene TRBJ2-7, with 10 bases matching TRBD1. From germline, CDR1 is SGHTA and CDR2 FQGNSA. The V segment lost 5 bases and the J segment 4 bases; nucleotides outside the gene matches: 11. The CDR3 loop spans 16 amino acids. Filled out from reference TRBV7-2 and TRBJ2-7, the complete variable domain reads GAGVSQSPSNKVTEKGKDVELRCDPISGHTALYWYRQSLGQGLEFLIYFQGNSAPDKSGLPSDRFSAERTGGSVSTLTIQRTQQEDSAVYLCASSTRTGGNHYEQYFGPGTRLTVT.